Below, 4 T cell receptor beta chains from the same sample are listed, as sequenced in a study of T cell repertoires in cytomegalovirus infection. No antigen is known for these receptors. A single record per CDR3 protein comes from TCRdb applying MiXCR to the reads. The sample has around 25,000 distinct CDR3 sequences, around 19% seen once. This sample comprised CD8+ T cells from cultured PBMCs, obtained from culture after CMV antigen stimulation. All receptors derive from a human donor in good health (CMV status not recorded). Some clones in this sample may be carry-over from other donors' samples.

This clonotype was detected a few times. The V gene is TRBV12-3 or TRBV12-4, the J gene TRBJ2-1; D call uncertain. V was pared by 8 bases and J by 8 bases, with 7 bases between. The length of the CDR3 is 10 residues. CDR3 loop: CASLLDEQFF. In DNA, the CDR3 is TGTGCCAGCTTGTTGGATGAGCAGTTCTTC.

The table lists this clonotype with a few counts. The chain joins TRBV9 to TRBJ2-5; no clear D. The germline V gene has CDR1 SGDLS and CDR2 YYNGEE. V lost 3 bases to trimming and J lost 5 bases, with 11 bases between them. CDR3 length: 13 residues. CDR3: CASSALEWETQYF. CDR3 nucleotide sequence: TGTGCCAGCAGCGCCTTAGAGTGGGAGACCCAGTACTTC. Looking up the rest from reference TRBV9 and TRBJ2-5 gives the full variable domain: DSGVTQTPKHLITATGQRVTLRCSPRSGDLSVYWYQQSLDQGLQFLIQYYNGEERAKGNILERFSAQQFPDLHSELNLSSLELGDSALYFCASSALEWETQYFGPGTRLLVL.

Many counts were recorded for this clonotype. V is TRBV5-4 and J is TRBJ2-7; D tentatively reads TRBD1 or TRBD2 (5 bases each). CDR3 length equals 14 residues. The germline CDR1 and CDR2 sequences are SGHNT and YYREEE (reference sequence). V was shortened by 4 bases and J by 2 bases, with 13 bases between the two germline ends. The CDR3 bases are TGTGCCAGCAGCCTACCGGGACGGGCCTACGAGCAGTACTTC. Translated, it gives CASSLPGRAYEQYF.

This clonotype was detected only a few times. The CDR3 spells CASSESITGIYNEQFF. DNA for the CDR3: TGCGCCAGCAGTGAGTCGATAACAGGGATATACAATGAGCAGTTCTTC. V and J are TRBV10-1 and TRBJ2-1; D is perhaps TRBD1 (6 bases). The germline V gene has CDR1 WNHNN and CDR2 SYGVQD (reference sequence). This CDR3 has 16 amino acids. V was shortened by 0 bases and J by 4 bases, with 13 bases between the two germline ends.